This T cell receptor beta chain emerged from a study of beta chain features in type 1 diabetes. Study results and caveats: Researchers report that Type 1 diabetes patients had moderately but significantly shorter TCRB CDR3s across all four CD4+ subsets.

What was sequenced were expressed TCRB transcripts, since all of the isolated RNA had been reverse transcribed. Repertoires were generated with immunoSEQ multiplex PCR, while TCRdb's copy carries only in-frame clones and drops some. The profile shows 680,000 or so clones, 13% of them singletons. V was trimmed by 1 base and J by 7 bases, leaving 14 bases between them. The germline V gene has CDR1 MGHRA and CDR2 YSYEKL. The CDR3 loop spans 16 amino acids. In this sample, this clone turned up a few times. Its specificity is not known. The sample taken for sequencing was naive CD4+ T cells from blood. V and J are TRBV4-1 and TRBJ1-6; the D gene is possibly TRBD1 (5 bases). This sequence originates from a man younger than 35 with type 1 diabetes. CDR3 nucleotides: TGCGCCAGCAGCCAAGGGGGGATCCGGTTCAATTCACCCCTCCACTTT. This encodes CASSQGGIRFNSPLHF.